Sequencing of this T cell receptor (beta chain) was carried out in a study of cytomegalovirus exposure and HLA in healthy donors. Findings and caveats of the study: Evidence from a later analysis indicated that most CMV-associated TCR beta chains looked HLA-restricted. According to the study, 180 or so TCR beta chains were cytomegalovirus-associated.

Use of 60 Vbeta and 13 Jbeta primers characterized the PCR. The table came from immunoSEQ multiplex PCR; TCRdb's copy has only in-frame clones and leaves some out. This sample has 150,000 or so clones, with around 75% found just once. CDR3 length: 15 residues. The germline CDR1 and CDR2 sequences are MGHRA and YSYEKL. Trimming shortened V by 4 bases and J by 2 bases, and 12 bases separated the two germline ends. On this clone itself: The antigen is not known.

The receptor was derived from a female donor in good health and CMV-seronegative. Sequencing was done on a sample of PBMCs. V is TRBV4-1 and J is TRBJ2-1; D is perhaps TRBD2 (5 bases). Here the CDR3 reads CASSLAGGPYNEQFF. In nucleotides, the CDR3 is TGCGCCAGCAGCCTAGCAGGAGGACCCTACAATGAGCAGTTCTTC.